A single T cell receptor (beta chain) is shown here with its context. Antigen specificity is unknown. This sample was included in a study of shared clonotypes between healthy human individuals. Study in general: Researchers assigned three CD4 naive, three CD4 memory, two CD8 naive and one CD8 memory plate to each donor. General study findings and limits: Rarefaction exposed incomplete sorted-subset sequencing despite large depth.

This CDR3 region has 14 residues. Germline CDR1 is MNHNS and CDR2 is SASEGT. V lost 5 bases and J lost 0, with 10 bases in between. A CD45RA+ naive subset and a CD45RA-negative memory subset were split from CD4+ cells. Sequencing was performed with immunoSEQ multiplex PCR; in TCRdb, only in-frame clones are kept and a portion is missing. The sample carries roughly 2.4 million clones, 95% recorded once. The sample comprised naive CD4+ T cells sorted from blood. The sample's subset: CD45RA+ positively selected. This sequence joins TRBV6-1 and TRBJ1-2, with D perhaps matching TRBD1 (5 bases). This clonotype was sampled from a man younger than 30 in good health. CDR3: CASSPGRANYGYTF. CDR3 DNA: TGTGCCAGCAGTCCGGGACGGGCTAACTATGGCTACACCTTC.